The subject of this entry is one TCR beta chain. The sample is drawn from a study of blood T cell repertoires in COVID-19. Only in-frame clones appear in the TCRdb table, and some are missing; sequencing was by immunoSEQ multiplex PCR. The sample records roughly 250,000 clones, around nine tenths being singletons. This CDR3 has 15 amino acids. Germline V lookup: CDR1 KGHDR, CDR2 SFDVKD. V dropped 3 bases and J dropped 7; count of bases not matched to a gene: 7. The sequenced sample consisted of PBMCs or T cells enriched from blood (not recorded which). The chain recombines TRBV24-1 with TRBJ2-1, with TRBD2 identical over 8 bases. This receptor was obtained from a man in his forties who had recovered from COVID-19. CDR3 loop: CATSDNSGVGNEQFF. Written as DNA, the CDR3 is TGTGCCACCAGTGATAATAGCGGGGTTGGTAATGAGCAGTTCTTC.